This TCR beta chain was documented in a study of T cell responses to AZD1222 COVID-19 vaccine. The study's findings and limits: Vaccine-associated CD4 TCRs ranged over spike, dominating at 160-218 and 743-854.

Regarding this clone: Its cognate antigen is unknown.

Repertoires were generated with immunoSEQ multiplex PCR, while TCRdb's copy carries only in-frame clones and drops some. The sample has 100,000 or so clones; more than 90% are singletons. The source of this sequence is an adult in good health. This sample comprised peripheral blood, obtained on day 0 of AZD1222 vaccination.

CDR3 sequence: CASSLLGTGKFYTF. The CDR3 DNA follows: TGTGCCAGCAGCTTACTAGGGACAGGGAAGTTCTACACCTTC. The chain recombines TRBV7-2 with TRBJ1-2; TRBD1 matches 9 bases. The germline V gene has CDR1 SGHTA and CDR2 FQGNSA. Trimming cost V 2 bases and J 10 bases; bases outside gene matches: 8. CDR3 length: 14 amino acids.